This T cell receptor beta chain was obtained from a study of cytomegalovirus exposure and HLA in healthy donors. General observations from the study: In vitro data verified a few CMV-associated chains as specific for CMV antigens.

A remark on this clone: Antigen unknown.

This CDR3 has 13 amino acids. The V end lost 3 bases, the J end lost 3 bases, and 8 bases lay between the germline ends. Germline V gives CDR1 SEHNR, CDR2 FQNEAQ (reference sequence). Primers for the PCR totalled 60 Vbeta and 13 Jbeta. In the original workflow: A follow-up analysis tallied 70 million to 80 million unique TCR beta chains, roughly 11 million shared. This table comes from immunoSEQ multiplex PCR, and its TCRdb copy is limited to in-frame clones, with some not included. V and J calls plus clone size are reproduced from that table; the DNA served to infer D and trimming. The table includes fewer than 110,000 clones, approximately 85% detected once.

The rearrangement links TRBV7-9 to TRBJ2-5, with D uncertain. Sequenced: PBMCs. The receptor's source is a man aged 30 to 45 in good health and CMV-seronegative. The CDR3 coding sequence is TGTGCCAGCAGCTTTGTCCGGGAAGAGACCCAGTACTTC. It is translated as CASSFVREETQYF.